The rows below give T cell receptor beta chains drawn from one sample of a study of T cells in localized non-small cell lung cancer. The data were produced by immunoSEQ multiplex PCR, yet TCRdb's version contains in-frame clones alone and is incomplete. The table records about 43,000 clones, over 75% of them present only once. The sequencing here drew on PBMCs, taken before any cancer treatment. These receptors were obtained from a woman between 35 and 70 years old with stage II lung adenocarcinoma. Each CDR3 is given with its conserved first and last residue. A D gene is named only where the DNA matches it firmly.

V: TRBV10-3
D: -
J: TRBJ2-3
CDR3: CAISEGDDTQYF
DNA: TGTGCCATCAGTGAGGGCGATGATACGCAGTATTTT

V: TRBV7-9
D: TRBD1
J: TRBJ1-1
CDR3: CASSLQGPNTEAFF
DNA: TGTGCCAGCAGTTTACAGGGGCCCAACACTGAAGCTTTCTTT

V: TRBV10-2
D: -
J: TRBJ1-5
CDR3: CASSEWGQPQHF
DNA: TGCGCCAGCAGTGAGTGGGGACAGCCCCAGCATTTT

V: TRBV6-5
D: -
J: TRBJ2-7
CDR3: CASSYSPLGEQYF
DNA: TGTGCCAGCAGTTACTCCCCGTTGGGTGAGCAGTACTTC

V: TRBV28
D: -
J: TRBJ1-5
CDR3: CASSLFGGNQPQHF
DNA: TGTGCCAGCAGTTTGTTCGGCGGGAATCAGCCCCAGCATTTT

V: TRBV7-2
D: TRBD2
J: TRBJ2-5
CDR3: CASSSRLAGGWSQYF
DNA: TGTGCCAGCAGCTCGCGACTAGCGGGAGGGTGGTCCCAGTACTTC

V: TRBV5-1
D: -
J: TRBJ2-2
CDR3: CASSLLGGTGELFF
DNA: TGCGCCAGCAGCTTGTTAGGGGGAACCGGGGAGCTGTTTTTT

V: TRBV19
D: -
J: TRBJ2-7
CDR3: CASSIEGRGPYEQYF
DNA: TGTGCCAGTAGTATTGAGGGGAGGGGGCCCTACGAGCAGTACTTC

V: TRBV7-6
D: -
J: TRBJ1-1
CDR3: CASSLAGTLNTEAFF
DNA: TGTGCCAGCAGCTTAGCTGGGACCTTGAACACTGAAGCTTTCTTT

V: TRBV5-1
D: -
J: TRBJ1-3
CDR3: CASSLSAGAHSGNTIYF
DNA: TGCGCCAGCAGCTTGTCGGCAGGCGCACACTCTGGAAACACCATATATTTT

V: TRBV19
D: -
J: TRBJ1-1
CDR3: CASSLSGAGGTEAFF
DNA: TGTGCCAGTAGTTTATCTGGAGCGGGGGGCACTGAAGCTTTCTTT

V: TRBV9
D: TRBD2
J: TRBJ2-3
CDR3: CASSLRTSGGDSPRTDTQYF
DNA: TGTGCCAGCAGCCTCCGGACTAGCGGGGGGGACAGCCCCCGCACAGATACGCAGTATTTT

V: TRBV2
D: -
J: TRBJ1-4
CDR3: CASGMIATNEKLFF
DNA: TGTGCCAGCGGAATGATTGCAACTAATGAAAAACTGTTTTTT

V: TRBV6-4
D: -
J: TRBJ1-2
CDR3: CASSDNADYWPHGYTF
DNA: TGTGCCAGCAGTGACAACGCAGACTATTGGCCCCATGGCTACACCTTC

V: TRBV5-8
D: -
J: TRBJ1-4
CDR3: CASSLSVTEKLFF
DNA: TGTGCCAGCAGCTTGAGTGTTACCGAAAAACTGTTTTTT

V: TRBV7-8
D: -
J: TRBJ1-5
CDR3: CASSLAGSYQPQHF
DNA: TGTGCCAGCAGCTTAGCGGGCAGTTATCAGCCCCAGCATTTT

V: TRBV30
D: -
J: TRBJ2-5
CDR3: CAWSLGYETQYF
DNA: TGTGCCTGGAGCCTGGGATACGAGACCCAGTACTTC

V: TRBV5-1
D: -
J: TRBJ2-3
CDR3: CASSSNGGRSTDTQYF
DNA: TGCGCCAGCAGCTCCAATGGGGGGCGAAGCACAGATACGCAGTATTTT

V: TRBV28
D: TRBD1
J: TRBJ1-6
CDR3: CASGGGQGYNSPLHF
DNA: TGTGCCAGCGGGGGAGGACAGGGGTATAATTCACCCCTCCACTTT

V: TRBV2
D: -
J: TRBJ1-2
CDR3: CASSFHDNYGYTF
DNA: TGTGCCAGCAGTTTCCACGATAACTATGGCTACACCTTC

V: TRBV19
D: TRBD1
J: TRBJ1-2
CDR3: CASSRLTGASYTF
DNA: TGTGCCAGTAGCCGACTGACAGGGGCCTCCTACACCTTC

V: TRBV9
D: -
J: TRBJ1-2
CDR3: CASSVGFKGGNTAGYTF
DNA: TGTGCCAGCAGCGTTGGATTCAAGGGGGGAAACACAGCGGGCTACACCTTC

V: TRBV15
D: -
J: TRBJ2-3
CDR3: CATSRGRTAQGDTQYF
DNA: TGTGCCACCAGCAGAGGAAGAACAGCTCAGGGAGATACGCAGTATTTT

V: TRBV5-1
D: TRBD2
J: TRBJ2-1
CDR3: CASSLEWLAGRNEQFF
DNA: TGCGCCAGCAGCTTGGAGTGGCTAGCGGGGAGGAATGAGCAGTTCTTC

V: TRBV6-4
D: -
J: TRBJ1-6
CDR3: CASSVSAGNSPLHF
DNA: TGTGCCAGCAGTGTTTCAGCGGGAAATTCACCCCTCCACTTT

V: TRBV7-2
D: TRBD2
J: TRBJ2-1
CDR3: CASSRAGGDAEQFF
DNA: TGTGCCAGCAGCCGAGCGGGAGGTGACGCTGAGCAGTTCTTC

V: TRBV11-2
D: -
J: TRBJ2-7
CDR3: CASSHYSKREQYF
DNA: TGTGCCAGCAGCCATTATTCTAAGAGGGAGCAGTACTTC

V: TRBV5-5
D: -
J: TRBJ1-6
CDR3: CASSLDGYADSPLHF
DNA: TGTGCCAGCAGCTTGGATGGGTATGCGGATTCACCCCTCCACTTT